The sequence of this TCR beta chain was determined in a study of neurological immune-mediated disorders. Each CDR3 protein gets one entry after TCRdb re-called the 5' RACE reads with MiXCR. The sample includes about 28,000 distinct CDR3 sequences, about 6.9% seen only once; the top ten take around 8.5%. The CDR3 is made up of 13 amino acids. Between the trimmed V and J ends, which lost 6 bases and 5 bases, there was a span of 8 bases. Germline V lookup: CDR1 MNHNY, CDR2 SVGAGI (reference sequence). This rearrangement joins TRBV6-6 to TRBJ1-6; the D is unclear. This sequence originates from a woman aged 45-65 years in good health. Source material: PBMCs. CDR3: CASSPTDNSPLHF. The CDR3 nucleotides are TGTGCCAGCAGCCCAACGGATAATTCACCCCTCCACTTT.